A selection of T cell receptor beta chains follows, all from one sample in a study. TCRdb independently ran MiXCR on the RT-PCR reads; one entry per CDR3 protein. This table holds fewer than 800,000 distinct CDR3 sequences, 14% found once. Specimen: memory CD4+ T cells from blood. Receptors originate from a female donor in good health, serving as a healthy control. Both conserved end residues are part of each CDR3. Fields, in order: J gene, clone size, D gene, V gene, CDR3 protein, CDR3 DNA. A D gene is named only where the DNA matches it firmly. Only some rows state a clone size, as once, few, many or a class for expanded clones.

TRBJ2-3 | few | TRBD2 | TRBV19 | CAHIGAGGTDTQYF | TGTGCCCATATAGGAGCGGGAGGCACAGATACGCAGTATTTT
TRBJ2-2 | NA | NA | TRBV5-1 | CASSLGIGGLADTGELFF | TGCGCCAGCAGCTTGGGGATAGGGGGTCTAGCGGACACCGGGGAGCTGTTTTTT
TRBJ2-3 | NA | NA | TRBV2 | CASNRSPTDTQYF | TGTGCCAGCAACCGAAGTCCCACAGATACGCAGTATTTT
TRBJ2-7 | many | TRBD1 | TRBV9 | CASSVAPSPRQGAREQYF | TGTGCCAGCAGCGTAGCCCCCAGTCCACGACAGGGGGCGAGGGAGCAGTACTTC
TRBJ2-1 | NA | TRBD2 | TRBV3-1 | CASSQGLAGGGSEQFF | TGTGCCAGCAGCCAAGGTCTAGCGGGGGGTGGGAGTGAGCAGTTCTTC
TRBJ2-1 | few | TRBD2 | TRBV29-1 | CSVGGASGSYNEQFF | TGCAGCGTTGGGGGAGCTAGCGGGAGCTACAATGAGCAGTTCTTC
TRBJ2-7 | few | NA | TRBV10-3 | CAISGFGMTSSYEQYF | TGTGCCATCAGTGGGTTTGGGATGACAAGCTCCTACGAGCAGTACTTC
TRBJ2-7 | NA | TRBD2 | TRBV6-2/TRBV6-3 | CASSKLAPSSRYEQYF | TGTGCCAGCAGTAAACTAGCGCCCTCGTCGCGCTACGAGCAGTACTTC
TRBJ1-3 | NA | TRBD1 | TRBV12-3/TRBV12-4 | CASSLGTGQGWNTIYF | TGTGCCAGCAGTTTAGGGACGGGACAGGGTTGGAACACCATATATTTT
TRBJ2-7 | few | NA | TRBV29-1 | CSVDIPPYEQYF | TGCAGCGTTGATATCCCACCCTACGAGCAGTACTTC
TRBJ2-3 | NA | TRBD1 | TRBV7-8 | CASSLTEQGADTQYF | TGTGCCAGCAGCTTAACCGAGCAGGGGGCAGATACGCAGTATTTT
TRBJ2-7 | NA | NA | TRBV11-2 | CASSLNDQPGNEQYF | TGTGCCAGCAGCCTCAACGACCAACCAGGTAACGAGCAGTACTTC
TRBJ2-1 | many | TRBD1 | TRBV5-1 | CASTDRGGSYNEQFF | TGCGCCAGCACCGACAGGGGGGGGTCCTACAATGAGCAGTTCTTC
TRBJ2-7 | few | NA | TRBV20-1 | CSATPTGPSYEQYF | TGCAGTGCTACACCCACAGGACCCTCCTACGAGCAGTACTTC
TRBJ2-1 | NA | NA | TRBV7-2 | CASSLILFTYNEQFF | TGTGCCAGCAGCCTAATCCTTTTTACCTACAATGAGCAGTTCTTC
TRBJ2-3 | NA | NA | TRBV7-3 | CASSQRQAMTDTQYF | TGTGCCAGCAGCCAGCGACAGGCGATGACAGATACGCAGTATTTT
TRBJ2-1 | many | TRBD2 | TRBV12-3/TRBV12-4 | CASRLAGGNEQFF | TGTGCCAGCCGGTTAGCGGGAGGAAATGAGCAGTTCTTC
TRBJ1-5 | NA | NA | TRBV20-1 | CSAQEDRALQPQHF | TGCAGTGCTCAAGAGGATCGTGCCCTGCAGCCCCAGCATTTT
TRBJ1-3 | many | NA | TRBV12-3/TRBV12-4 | CASSPQGTLATIYF | TGTGCCAGCAGTCCCCAGGGTACCCTGGCGACCATATATTTT
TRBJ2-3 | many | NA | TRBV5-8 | CASSLAGDVDTQYF | TGTGCCAGCAGCTTGGCCGGGGACGTGGATACGCAGTATTTT
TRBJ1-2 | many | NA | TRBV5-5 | CASSLDRDGYTF | TGTGCCAGCAGCTTGGACAGGGATGGCTACACCTTC
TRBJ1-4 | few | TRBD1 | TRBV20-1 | CSARGQQISNEKLFF | TGCAGTGCTAGGGGACAGCAGATTTCTAATGAAAAACTGTTTTTT
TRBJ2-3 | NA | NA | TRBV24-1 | CATSDLMRVDTQYF | TGTGCCACCAGTGATTTGATGCGCGTAGATACGCAGTATTTT
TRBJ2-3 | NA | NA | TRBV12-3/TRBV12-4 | CASSFSWQVADSTDTQYF | TGTGCCAGCAGCTTCTCATGGCAGGTGGCGGATAGCACAGATACGCAGTATTTT
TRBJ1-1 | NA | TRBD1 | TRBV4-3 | CASKKTGDTEAFF | TGCGCCAGCAAGAAGACAGGGGACACTGAAGCTTTCTTT
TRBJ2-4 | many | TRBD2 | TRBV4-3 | CASSQDQRGFGGAKNIQYF | TGCGCCAGCAGCCAAGATCAACGGGGTTTCGGGGGGGCCAAAAACATTCAGTACTTC
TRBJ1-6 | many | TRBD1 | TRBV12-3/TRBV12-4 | CASIMGTGGLSPLHF | TGTGCCAGCATTATGGGGACAGGCGGCCTTTCACCCCTCCACTTT
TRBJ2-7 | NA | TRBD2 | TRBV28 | CASTVAGGPYEQYF | TGTGCCAGCACCGTAGCGGGAGGGCCGTACGAGCAGTACTTC
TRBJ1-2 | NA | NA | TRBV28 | CASMSLGREGGYTF | TGTGCCAGCATGAGCTTGGGCAGGGAGGGTGGCTACACCTTC